Each of the 7 T cell receptor beta chains below was sequenced from the same sample in a study of T cell repertoires in cytomegalovirus infection. TCRdb independently ran MiXCR on the reads; one entry per CDR3 protein. The repertoire holds 480,000 or so distinct CDR3 sequences, with around 11% as singletons. Source material: PBMCs. Receptors originate from a human donor in good health (CMV status not recorded). Some clones in this sample may be carry-over from other donors' samples.

The genes are TRBV20-1 and TRBJ2-5; 9 nucleotides agree with TRBD2. This CDR3 spans 15 amino acids. J lost 4 bases, V lost 7 bases, and 13 bases had no gene match. Per germline, CDR1 DFQATT and CDR2 SNEGSKA (reference sequence). CDR3 residues: CSESGGRAEGETQYF. The CDR3 DNA is TGCAGTGAAAGCGGCGGGAGGGCCGAGGGAGAGACCCAGTACTTC.

Many counts were recorded for this clonotype. V gene TRBV3-1 combines with J gene TRBJ1-5, with 9 bases aligning to TRBD1. J gave up 1 base and V 6 bases, and 7 bases lay outside the gene matches. Germline CDR1 and CDR2: LGHDT and YNNKEL (reference sequence). The CDR3 consists of 16 residues. In DNA, the CDR3 is TGTGCCAGCAGTCCAACAGGGGGCCTGAGCAATCAGCCCCAGCATTTT. Translated, it gives CASSPTGGLSNQPQHF. Drawing the rest from reference TRBV3-1 and TRBJ1-5, the complete variable domain is DTAVSQTPKYLVTQMGNDKSIKCEQNLGHDTMYWYKQDSKKFLKIMFSYNNKELIINETVPNRFSPKSPDKAHLNLHINSLELGDSAVYFCASSPTGGLSNQPQHFGDGTRLSIL.

This clonotype was recorded many times. This chain links TRBV7-6 with TRBJ2-2; D is tentatively TRBD1 or TRBD2 (6 bases each). The V end lost 1 base, the J end lost 4 bases, and 13 bases lay between the germline ends. Germline-derived CDR1 and CDR2 are SGHVS and FNYEAQ. This CDR3 is 16 amino acids long. Here the CDR3 reads CASSLEEGGFTGELFF. The CDR3, as DNA: TGTGCCAGCAGCTTAGAAGAGGGGGGTTTCACCGGGGAGCTGTTTTTT. Full variable domain (remainder filled in from reference TRBV7-6 and TRBJ2-2): GAGVSQSPRYKVTKRGQDVALRCDPISGHVSLYWYRQALGQGPEFLTYFNYEAQQDKSGLPNDRFSAERPEGSISTLTIQRTEQRDSAMYRCASSLEEGGFTGELFFGEGSRLTVL.

This clonotype was recorded many times. A junction boundary mismatches the germline segment, possibly from a read error. The chain recombines TRBV5-8 with TRBJ2-1; D might be TRBD2 (6 bases). The germline gives CDR1 SGHTS, CDR2 YDEGEE. The CDR3 length is 14 residues. This CDR3 is CASSFGSARAAGIF. The DNA of the CDR3 is TGTGCCAGCAGCTTTGGATCCGCGAGGGCCGCGGGGATCTTC.

This clonotype was seen a handful of times. The V and J genes are TRBV6-1 and TRBJ1-1, with a tentative D call TRBD1 (5 bases). V was pared by 4 bases and J by 0 bases, with 9 bases between. This CDR3 spans 14 amino acids. Germline V lookup: CDR1 MNHNS, CDR2 SASEGT. Here the CDR3 reads CASSGDGMNTEAFF. In DNA form, the CDR3 reads TGTGCCAGCAGTGGGGACGGCATGAACACTGAAGCTTTCTTT.

To note about this clonotype: This clone may be a read error of a much larger clone one base away. The chain has TRBV4-1 and TRBJ1-1; 7 bases agree with TRBD1. In germline, CDR1 is MGHRA, CDR2 YSYEKL. The CDR3 sequence is 15 residues long. Here the CDR3 DNA reads TGCGCCAGCAGCCAAGCAGGGGGATATGGGACTGAAGCTTTATTT. Protein product: CASSQAGGYGTEALF.

This clonotype has ten or more counts. This chain links TRBV6-1 with TRBJ2-5; no definite D call. This CDR3 contains 12 residues. Germline-derived CDR1 and CDR2 are MNHNS and SASEGT. Trimming stripped 5 bases from V and 9 bases from J, with 13 bases between. CDR3 loop: CASSYPHGAQYF. The CDR3 nucleotides are TGTGCCAGCAGTTACCCCCATGGGGCCCAGTACTTC.